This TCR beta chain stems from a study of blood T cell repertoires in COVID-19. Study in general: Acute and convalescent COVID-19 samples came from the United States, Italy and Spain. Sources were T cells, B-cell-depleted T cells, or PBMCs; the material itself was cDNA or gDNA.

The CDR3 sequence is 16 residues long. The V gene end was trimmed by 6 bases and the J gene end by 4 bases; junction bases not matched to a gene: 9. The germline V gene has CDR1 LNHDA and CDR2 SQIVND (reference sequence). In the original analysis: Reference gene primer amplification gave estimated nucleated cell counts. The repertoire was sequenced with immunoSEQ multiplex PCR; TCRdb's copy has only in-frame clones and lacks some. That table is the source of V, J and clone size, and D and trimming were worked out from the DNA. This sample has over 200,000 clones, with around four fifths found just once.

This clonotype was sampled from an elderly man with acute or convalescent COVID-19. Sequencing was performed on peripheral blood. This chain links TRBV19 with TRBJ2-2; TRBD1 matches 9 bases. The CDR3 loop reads CASSRTGGGSTGELFF. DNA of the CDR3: TGTGCCAGTAGCCGAACAGGGGGCGGTAGCACCGGGGAGCTGTTTTTT. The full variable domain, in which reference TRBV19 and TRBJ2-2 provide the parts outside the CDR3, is DGGITQSPKYLFRKEGQNVTLSCEQNLNHDAMYWYRQDPGQGLRLIYYSQIVNDFQKGDIAEGYSVSREKKESFPLTVTSAQKNPTAFYLCASSRTGGGSTGELFFGEGSRLTVL.